This T cell receptor beta chain was captured by sequencing in a study of blood T cell repertoires in COVID-19. About the research overall: Material from acute and convalescent COVID-19 was sourced from the United States, Italy and Spain. In each case, the material was cDNA or gDNA derived from T cells, B-cell-depleted T cells, or PBMCs.

Seattle enrolled patients during active infection and tracked them longitudinally. Original analysis: Amplification with reference gene primers provided the estimates of nucleated cell counts. Measured with immunoSEQ multiplex PCR; TCRdb has only the in-frame clones, and not every one. V, J and clone size derive from that table, while D and trimming were established from the DNA sequence. The table has 110,000 to 150,000 clones, around 79% seen once. CDR3 length: 14 amino acids. The V and J ends lost 4 bases and 5 bases, in that order; junction bases with no gene match: 6. The germline V gene has CDR1 SGHRS and CDR2 YFSETQ.

The receptor was derived from a woman in her 70s with COVID-19, enrolled during active disease. The rearrangement joins TRBV5-1 to TRBJ2-3, with 8 positions matching TRBD2. The sequencing input was peripheral blood. CDR3 in amino acids: CASSPGGAEDTQYF. CDR3 nucleotides: TGCGCCAGCAGCCCCGGGGGGGCGGAAGATACGCAGTATTTT.